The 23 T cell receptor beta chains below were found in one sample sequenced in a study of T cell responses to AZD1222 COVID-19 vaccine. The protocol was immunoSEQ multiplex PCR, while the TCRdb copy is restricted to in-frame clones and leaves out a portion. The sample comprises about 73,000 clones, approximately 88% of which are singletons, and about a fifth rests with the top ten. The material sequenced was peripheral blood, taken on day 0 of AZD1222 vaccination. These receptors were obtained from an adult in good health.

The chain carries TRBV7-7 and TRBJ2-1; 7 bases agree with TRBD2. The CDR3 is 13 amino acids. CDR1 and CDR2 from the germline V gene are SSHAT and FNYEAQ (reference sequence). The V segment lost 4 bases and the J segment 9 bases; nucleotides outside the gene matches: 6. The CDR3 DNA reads TGTGCCAGCAGCTCAGGCGCGGGAGTTGAGCAGTTCTTC. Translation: CASSSGAGVEQFF. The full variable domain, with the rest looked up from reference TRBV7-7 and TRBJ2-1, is GAGVSQSPRYKVTKRGQDVTLRCDPISSHATLYWYQQALGQGPEFLTYFNYEAQPDKSGLPSDRFSAERPEGSISTLTIQRTEQRDSAMYRCASSSGAGVEQFFGPGTRLTVL.

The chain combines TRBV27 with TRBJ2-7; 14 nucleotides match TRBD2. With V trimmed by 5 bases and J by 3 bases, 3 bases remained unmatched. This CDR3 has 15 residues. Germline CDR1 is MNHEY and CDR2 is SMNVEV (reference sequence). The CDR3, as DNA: TGTGCCAGCAGTCCGGGACTAGCGGGAGACTACGAGCAGTACTTC. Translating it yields CASSPGLAGDYEQYF.

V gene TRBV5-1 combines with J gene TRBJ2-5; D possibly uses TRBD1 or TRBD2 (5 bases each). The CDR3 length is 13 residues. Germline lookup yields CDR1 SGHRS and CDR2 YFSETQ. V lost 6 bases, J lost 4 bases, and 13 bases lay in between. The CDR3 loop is CASNEGRGETQYF. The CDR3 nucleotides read TGCGCCAGCAATGAGGGGCGCGGAGAGACCCAGTACTTC.

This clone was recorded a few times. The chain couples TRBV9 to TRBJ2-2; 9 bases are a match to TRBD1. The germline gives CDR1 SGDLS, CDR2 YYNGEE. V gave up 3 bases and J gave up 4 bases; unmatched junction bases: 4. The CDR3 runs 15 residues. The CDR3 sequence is CASSARTGATGELFF. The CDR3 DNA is TGTGCCAGCAGCGCGAGGACAGGGGCCACCGGGGAGCTGTTTTTT.

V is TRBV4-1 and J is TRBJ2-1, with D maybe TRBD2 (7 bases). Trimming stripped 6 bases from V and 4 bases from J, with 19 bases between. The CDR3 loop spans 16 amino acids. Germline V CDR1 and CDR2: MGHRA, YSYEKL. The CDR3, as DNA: TGCGCCAGCAGGGGGGCGCTGGGGGAGGGGTACAATGAGCAGTTCTTC. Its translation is CASRGALGEGYNEQFF.

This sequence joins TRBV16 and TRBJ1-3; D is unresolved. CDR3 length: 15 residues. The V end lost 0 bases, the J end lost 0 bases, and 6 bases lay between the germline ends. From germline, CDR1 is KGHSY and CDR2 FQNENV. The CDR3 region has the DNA TGTGCCAGCAGCCAATCGCCAGGCTCTGGAAACACCATATATTTT. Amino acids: CASSQSPGSGNTIYF.

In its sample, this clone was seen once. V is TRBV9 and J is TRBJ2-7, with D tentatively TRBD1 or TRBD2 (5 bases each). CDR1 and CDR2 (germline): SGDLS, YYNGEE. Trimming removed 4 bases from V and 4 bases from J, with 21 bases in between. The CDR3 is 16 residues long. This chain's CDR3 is CASSPRSERGSYEQYF. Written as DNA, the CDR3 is TGTGCCAGCAGCCCCCGTAGCGAGAGGGGTAGTTACGAGCAGTACTTC.

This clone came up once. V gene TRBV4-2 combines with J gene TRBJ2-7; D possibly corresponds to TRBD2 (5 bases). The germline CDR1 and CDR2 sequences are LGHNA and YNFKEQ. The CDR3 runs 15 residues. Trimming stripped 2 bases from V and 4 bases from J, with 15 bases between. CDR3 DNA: TGTGCCAGCAGCCAACCGGACTCAACCTTTTACGAGCAGTACTTC. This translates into CASSQPDSTFYEQYF.

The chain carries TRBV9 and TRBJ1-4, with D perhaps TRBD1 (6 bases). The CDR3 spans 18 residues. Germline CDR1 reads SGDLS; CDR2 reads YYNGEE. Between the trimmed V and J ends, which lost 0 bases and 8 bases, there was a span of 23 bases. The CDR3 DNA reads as TGTGCCAGCAGCGTAGATTACTTCCCCGGGCGGGGGCGCGAAAAACTGTTTTTT. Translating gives CASSVDYFPGRGREKLFF.

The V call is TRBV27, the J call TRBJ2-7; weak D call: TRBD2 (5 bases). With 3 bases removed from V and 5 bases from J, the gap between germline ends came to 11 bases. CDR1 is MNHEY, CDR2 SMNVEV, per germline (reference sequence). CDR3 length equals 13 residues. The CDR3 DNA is TGTGCCAGCAGTTTTTTAGCGCGGGACGAGCAGTACTTC. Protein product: CASSFLARDEQYF.

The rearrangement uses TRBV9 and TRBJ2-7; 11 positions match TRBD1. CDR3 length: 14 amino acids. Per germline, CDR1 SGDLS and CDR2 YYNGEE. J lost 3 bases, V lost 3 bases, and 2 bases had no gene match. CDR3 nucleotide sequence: TGTGCCAGCAGCGCGGGACAGGGGGACTACGAGCAGTACTTC. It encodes CASSAGQGDYEQYF. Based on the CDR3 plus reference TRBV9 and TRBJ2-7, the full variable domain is DSGVTQTPKHLITATGQRVTLRCSPRSGDLSVYWYQQSLDQGLQFLIQYYNGEERAKGNILERFSAQQFPDLHSELNLSSLELGDSALYFCASSAGQGDYEQYFGPGTRLTVT.

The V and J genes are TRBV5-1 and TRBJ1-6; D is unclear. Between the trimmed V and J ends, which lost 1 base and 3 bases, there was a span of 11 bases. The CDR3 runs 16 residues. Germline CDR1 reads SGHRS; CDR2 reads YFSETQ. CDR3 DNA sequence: TGCGCCAGCAGCTTGTTAGAGGTTGGCTATAATTCACCCCTCCACTTT. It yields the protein CASSLLEVGYNSPLHF.

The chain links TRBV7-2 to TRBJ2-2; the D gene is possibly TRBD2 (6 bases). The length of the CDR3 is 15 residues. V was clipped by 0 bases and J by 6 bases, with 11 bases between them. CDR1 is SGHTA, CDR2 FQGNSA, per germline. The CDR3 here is CASSLALGGSGELFF. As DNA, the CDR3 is TGTGCCAGCAGCTTAGCTCTGGGGGGATCCGGGGAGCTGTTTTTT.

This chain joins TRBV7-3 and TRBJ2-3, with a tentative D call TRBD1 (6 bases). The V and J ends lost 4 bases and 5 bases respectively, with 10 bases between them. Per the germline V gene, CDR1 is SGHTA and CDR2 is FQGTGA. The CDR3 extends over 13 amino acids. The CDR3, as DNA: TGTGCCAGCAGCTCTCAGGGGATAGATACGCAGTATTTT. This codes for CASSSQGIDTQYF.

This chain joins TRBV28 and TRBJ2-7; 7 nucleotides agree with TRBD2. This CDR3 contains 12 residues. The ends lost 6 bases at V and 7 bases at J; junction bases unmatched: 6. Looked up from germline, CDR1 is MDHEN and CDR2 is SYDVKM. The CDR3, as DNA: TGTGCCAGCAGGCAACGGCGGGAGGAGCAGTACTTC. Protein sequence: CASRQRREEQYF. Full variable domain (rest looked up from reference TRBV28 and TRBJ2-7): DVKVTQSSRYLVKRTGEKVFLECVQDMDHENMFWYRQDPGLGLRLIYFSYDVKMKEKGDIPEGYSVSREKKERFSLILESASTNQTSMYLCASRQRREEQYFGPGTRLTVT.

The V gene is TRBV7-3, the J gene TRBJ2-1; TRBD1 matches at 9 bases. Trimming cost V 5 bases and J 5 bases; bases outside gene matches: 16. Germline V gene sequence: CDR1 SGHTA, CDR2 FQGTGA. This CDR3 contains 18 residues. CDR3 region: CASSPYGSGTGSNNEQFF. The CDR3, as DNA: TGTGCCAGCAGCCCCTACGGGTCCGGGACAGGGTCCAACAATGAGCAGTTCTTC.

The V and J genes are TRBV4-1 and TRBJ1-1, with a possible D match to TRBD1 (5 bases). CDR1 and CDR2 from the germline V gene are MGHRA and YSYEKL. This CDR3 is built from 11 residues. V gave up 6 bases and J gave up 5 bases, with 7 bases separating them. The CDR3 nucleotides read TGCGCCAGCAGAAGGGGAACTGAAGCTTTCTTT. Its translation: CASRRGTEAFF.

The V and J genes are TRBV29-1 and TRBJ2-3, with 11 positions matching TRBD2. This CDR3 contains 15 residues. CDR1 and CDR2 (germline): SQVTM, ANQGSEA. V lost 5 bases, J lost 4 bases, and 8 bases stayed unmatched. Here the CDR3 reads CSVRLAGFNADTQYF. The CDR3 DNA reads TGCAGCGTTCGACTAGCGGGATTCAACGCAGATACGCAGTATTTT.

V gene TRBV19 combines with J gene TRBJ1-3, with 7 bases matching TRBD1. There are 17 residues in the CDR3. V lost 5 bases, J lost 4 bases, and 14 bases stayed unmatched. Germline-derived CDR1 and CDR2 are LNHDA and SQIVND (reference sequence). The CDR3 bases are TGTGCCAGTAGTGAGAGGGGGCGCTCGTTTTTCGGAAACACCATATATTTT. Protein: CASSERGRSFFGNTIYF. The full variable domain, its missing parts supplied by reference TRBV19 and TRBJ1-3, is DGGITQSPKYLFRKEGQNVTLSCEQNLNHDAMYWYRQDPGQGLRLIYYSQIVNDFQKGDIAEGYSVSREKKESFPLTVTSAQKNPTAFYLCASSERGRSFFGNTIYFGEGSWLTVV.

The CDR3 bases are TGCGCCAGCAGCTTCTCACCGACTAGCGGGAGGAACGAGCAGTACTTC. Translated, it gives CASSFSPTSGRNEQYF. The rearrangement joins TRBV5-1 to TRBJ2-7, with 13 bases matching TRBD2. This CDR3 is 16 amino acids long. Germline CDR1 reads SGHRS; CDR2 reads YFSETQ. J gave up 5 bases and V 2 bases, and 7 bases lay outside the gene matches. The entire variable domain, with the rest obtained from reference TRBV5-1 and TRBJ2-7, is as follows: KAGVTQTPRYLIKTRGQQVTLSCSPISGHRSVSWYQQTPGQGLQFLFEYFSETQRNKGNFPGRFSGRQFSNSRSEMNVSTLELGDSALYLCASSFSPTSGRNEQYFGPGTRLTVT.

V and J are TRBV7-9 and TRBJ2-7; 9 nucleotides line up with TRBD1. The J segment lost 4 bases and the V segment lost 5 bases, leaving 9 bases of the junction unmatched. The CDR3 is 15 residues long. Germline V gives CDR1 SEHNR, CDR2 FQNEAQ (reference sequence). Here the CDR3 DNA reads TGTGCCAGCAGCACTACCACAGGGGGCGCGTACGAGCAGTACTTC. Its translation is CASSTTTGGAYEQYF.

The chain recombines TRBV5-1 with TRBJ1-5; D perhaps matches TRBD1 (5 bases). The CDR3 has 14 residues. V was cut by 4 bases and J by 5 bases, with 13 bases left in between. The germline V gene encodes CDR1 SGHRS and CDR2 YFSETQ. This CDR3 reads CASSPGPGDQPQHF. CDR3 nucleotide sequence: TGCGCCAGCAGCCCCGGGCCGGGGGATCAGCCCCAGCATTTT.

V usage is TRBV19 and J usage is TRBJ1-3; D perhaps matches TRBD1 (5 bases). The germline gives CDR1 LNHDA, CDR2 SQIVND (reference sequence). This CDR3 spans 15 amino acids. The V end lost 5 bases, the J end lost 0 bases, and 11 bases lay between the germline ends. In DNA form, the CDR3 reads TGTGCCAGTAGTCCCGACAGCCGCTCTGGAAACACCATATATTTT. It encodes CASSPDSRSGNTIYF. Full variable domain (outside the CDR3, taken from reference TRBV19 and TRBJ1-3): DGGITQSPKYLFRKEGQNVTLSCEQNLNHDAMYWYRQDPGQGLRLIYYSQIVNDFQKGDIAEGYSVSREKKESFPLTVTSAQKNPTAFYLCASSPDSRSGNTIYFGEGSWLTVV.